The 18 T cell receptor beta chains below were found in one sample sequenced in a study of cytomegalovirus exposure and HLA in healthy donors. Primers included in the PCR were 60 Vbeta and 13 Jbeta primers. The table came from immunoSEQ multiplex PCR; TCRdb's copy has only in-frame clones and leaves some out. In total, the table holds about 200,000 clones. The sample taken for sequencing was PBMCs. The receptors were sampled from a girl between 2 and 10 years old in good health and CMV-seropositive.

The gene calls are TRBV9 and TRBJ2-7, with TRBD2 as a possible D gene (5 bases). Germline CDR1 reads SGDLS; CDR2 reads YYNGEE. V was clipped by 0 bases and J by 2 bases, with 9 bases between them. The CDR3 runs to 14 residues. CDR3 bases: TGTGCCAGCAGCGTAGGTAGCGCTCCCTACGAGCAGTACTTC. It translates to CASSVGSAPYEQYF.

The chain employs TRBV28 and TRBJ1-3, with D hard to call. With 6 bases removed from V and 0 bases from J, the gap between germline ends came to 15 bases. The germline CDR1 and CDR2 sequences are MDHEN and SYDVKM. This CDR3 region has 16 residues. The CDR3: CASSNWSGSSGNTIYF. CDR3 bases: TGTGCCAGCAGCAACTGGTCGGGAAGCTCTGGAAACACCATATATTTT.

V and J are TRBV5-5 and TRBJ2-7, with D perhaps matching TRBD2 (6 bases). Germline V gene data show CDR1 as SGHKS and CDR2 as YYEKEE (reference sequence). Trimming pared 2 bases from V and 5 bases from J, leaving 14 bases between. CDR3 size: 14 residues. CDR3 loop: CASSFWDFLNEQYF. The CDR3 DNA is TGTGCCAGCAGCTTCTGGGACTTCCTTAACGAGCAGTACTTC.

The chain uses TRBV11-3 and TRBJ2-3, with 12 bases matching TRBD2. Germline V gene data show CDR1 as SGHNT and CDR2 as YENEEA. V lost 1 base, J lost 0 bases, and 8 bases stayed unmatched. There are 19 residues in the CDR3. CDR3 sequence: CASSLVETSGRESTDTQYF. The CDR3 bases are TGTGCCAGCAGCTTAGTCGAGACTAGCGGGAGAGAGAGCACAGATACGCAGTATTTT.

The DNA of the CDR3 is TGTGCCAGCAGCGGACTAGCGGCGAACACCGGGGAGCTGTTTTTT. Amino acids: CASSGLAANTGELFF. The V and J genes are TRBV9 and TRBJ2-2, with TRBD2 matching 9 bases. The V gene end was trimmed by 3 bases and the J gene end by 0 bases; junction bases not matched to a gene: 0. The CDR3 extends over 15 amino acids. Germline loops: CDR1 SGDLS, CDR2 YYNGEE.

The CDR3 nucleotides are TGTGCCAGCTCACTTCGGGACTCTAGTTACGAGCAGTACTTC. Protein sequence: CASSLRDSSYEQYF. This chain joins TRBV18 and TRBJ2-5; D may be TRBD2 (6 bases). TRBJ2-7 matches the DNA end more closely, so the J call is doubtful. CDR1 and CDR2 from the germline V gene are KGHSH and LQKENI. The CDR3 extends over 14 amino acids.

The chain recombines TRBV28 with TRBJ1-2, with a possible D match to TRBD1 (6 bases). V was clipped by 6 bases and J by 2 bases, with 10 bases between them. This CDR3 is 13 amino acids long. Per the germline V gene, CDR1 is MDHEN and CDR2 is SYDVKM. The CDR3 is CASSRGQNYGYTF. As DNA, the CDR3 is TGTGCCAGCAGCCGTGGACAGAACTATGGCTACACCTTC.

As DNA, the CDR3 is TGTGCCAGCAGCTTAGTGAGGGAAGAGACCCAGTACTTC. Residues: CASSLVREETQYF. The rearrangement links TRBV7-6 to TRBJ2-5, with D tentatively TRBD2 (5 bases). This CDR3 spans 13 amino acids. Trimming removed 1 base from V and 3 bases from J, with 6 bases in between. Germline V CDR1 and CDR2: SGHVS, FNYEAQ.

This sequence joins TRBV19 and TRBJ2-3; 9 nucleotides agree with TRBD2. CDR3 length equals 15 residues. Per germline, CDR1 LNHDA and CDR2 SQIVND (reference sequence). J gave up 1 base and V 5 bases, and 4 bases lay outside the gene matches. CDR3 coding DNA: TGTGCCAGTAGTCTTGTAGCGGGGGGCACAGATACGCAGTATTTT. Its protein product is CASSLVAGGTDTQYF.

In DNA, the CDR3 is TGTGCCAGCAGCTTAGATCAAGGACAGCCACAAGAGACCCAGTACTTC. Its translation is CASSLDQGQPQETQYF. The V and J genes are TRBV11-2 and TRBJ2-5, with D possibly TRBD1 on 6 matching bases. CDR3 length: 16 residues. V lost 0 bases to trimming and J lost 2 bases, with 13 bases between them. CDR1 and CDR2 (germline): SGHAT, FQNNGV.

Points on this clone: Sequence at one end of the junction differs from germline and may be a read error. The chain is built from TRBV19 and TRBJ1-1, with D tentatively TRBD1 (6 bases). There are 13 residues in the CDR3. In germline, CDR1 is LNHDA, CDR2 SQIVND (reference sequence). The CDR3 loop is CASSINGDTEAFF. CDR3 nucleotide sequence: TGTGCCAGTAGTATAAATGGGGACACTGAGGCTTTCTTT.

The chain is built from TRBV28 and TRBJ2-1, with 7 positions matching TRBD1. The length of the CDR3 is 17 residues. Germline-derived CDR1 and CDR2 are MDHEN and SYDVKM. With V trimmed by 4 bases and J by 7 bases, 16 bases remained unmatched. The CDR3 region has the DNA TGTGCCAGCAGTTCCCGGGGTGGGGGACAGCGCCTTAATGAGCAGTTCTTC. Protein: CASSSRGGGQRLNEQFF.

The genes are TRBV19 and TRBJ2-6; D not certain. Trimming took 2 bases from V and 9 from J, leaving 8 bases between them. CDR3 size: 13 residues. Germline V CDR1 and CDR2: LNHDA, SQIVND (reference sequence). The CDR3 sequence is CASSIYGDNVLTF. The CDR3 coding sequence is TGTGCCAGTAGTATATATGGAGACAACGTCCTGACTTTC.

This CDR3 is CATSREEGETQYF. In DNA, the CDR3 is TGTGCCACCAGCAGAGAGGAGGGAGAGACCCAGTACTTC. V and J are TRBV15 and TRBJ2-5; D perhaps matches TRBD2 (6 bases). CDR1 and CDR2 from the germline V gene are LNHNV and YYDKDF (reference sequence). CDR3 length equals 13 residues. The V end was cut by 0 bases, the J end by 4 bases, with 6 bases between. Supplemented by reference TRBV15 and TRBJ2-5, the full variable domain reads DAMVIQNPRYQVTQFGKPVTLSCSQTLNHNVMYWYQQKSSQAPKLLFHYYDKDFNNEADTPDNFQSRRPNTSFCFLDIRSPGLGDTAMYLCATSREEGETQYFGPGTRLLVL.

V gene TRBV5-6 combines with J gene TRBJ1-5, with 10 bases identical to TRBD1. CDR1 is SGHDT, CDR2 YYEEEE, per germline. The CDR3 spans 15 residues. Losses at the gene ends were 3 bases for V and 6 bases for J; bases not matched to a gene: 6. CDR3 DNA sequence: TGTGCCAGCAGCTCCGGGACAGGGGCGGCTCAGCCCCAGCATTTT. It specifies CASSSGTGAAQPQHF. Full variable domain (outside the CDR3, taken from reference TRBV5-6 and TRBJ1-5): DAGVTQSPTHLIKTRGQQVTLRCSPKSGHDTVSWYQQALGQGPQFIFQYYEEEERQRGNFPDRFSGHQFPNYSSELNVNALLLGDSALYLCASSSGTGAAQPQHFGDGTRLSIL.

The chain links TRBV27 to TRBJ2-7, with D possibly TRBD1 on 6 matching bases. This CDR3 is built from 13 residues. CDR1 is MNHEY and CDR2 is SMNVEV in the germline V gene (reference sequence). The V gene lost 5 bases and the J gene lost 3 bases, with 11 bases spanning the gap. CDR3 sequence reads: CASSLGQNYEQYF. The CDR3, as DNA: TGTGCCAGCAGTCTCGGACAGAACTACGAGCAGTACTTC.

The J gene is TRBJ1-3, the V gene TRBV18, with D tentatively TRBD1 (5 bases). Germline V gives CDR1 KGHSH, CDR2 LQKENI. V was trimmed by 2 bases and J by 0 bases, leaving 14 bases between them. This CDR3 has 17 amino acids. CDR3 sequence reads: CASSPFAGMSSGNTIYF. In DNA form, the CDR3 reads TGTGCCAGCTCACCATTCGCAGGGATGAGCTCTGGAAACACCATATATTTT. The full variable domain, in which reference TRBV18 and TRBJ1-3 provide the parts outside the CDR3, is NAGVMQNPRHLVRRRGQEARLRCSPMKGHSHVYWYRQLPEEGLKFMVYLQKENIIDESGMPKERFSAEFPKEGPSILRIQQVVRGDSAAYFCASSPFAGMSSGNTIYFGEGSWLTVV.

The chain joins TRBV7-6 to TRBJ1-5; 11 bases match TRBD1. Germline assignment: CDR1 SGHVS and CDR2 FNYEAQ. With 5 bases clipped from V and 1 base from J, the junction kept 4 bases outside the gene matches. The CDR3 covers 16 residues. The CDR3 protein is CASSRTGGGSNQPQHF. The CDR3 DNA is TGTGCCAGCAGCCGGACAGGGGGCGGGAGCAATCAGCCCCAGCATTTT.